The entry below describes one T cell receptor beta chain. Germline-derived CDR1 and CDR2 are LGHNA and YSLEER. The CDR3 extends over 16 amino acids. V was cut by 1 base and J by 8 bases, with 20 bases left in between. The sample originates from a study of T cells in Graves' hyperthyroidism and ophthalmopathy. RNA transcripts yielded amplified TCR beta CDR3 regions. An initial round of RT-PCR targeting the TCR CDR3 relied on the HTBI primer set. TCRdb re-called the multiplex PCR reads with MiXCR, one entry per CDR3 protein. Of 550,000 to 650,000 distinct CDR3 sequences in the sample, roughly 14% were seen once. Clinical symptoms, serum thyroxine and TRAb, thyroid ultrasound and orbital computed tomography were used for the diagnoses.

The receptor's source is a woman in her thirties with Graves' hyperthyroidism that later progressed to Graves' ophthalmopathy. The sample comprised blood. The chain has TRBV4-3 and TRBJ1-2; D is possibly TRBD1 (5 bases). The DNA of the CDR3 is TGCGCCAGCAGCCAAGGTACTGGGGGAGCTGGACGCGGCTACACCTTC. Protein product: CASSQGTGGAGRGYTF.